The 10 T cell receptor beta chains presented below share a single source sample, sequenced in a study of blood T cells in healthy people across ages. It was with a sample-barcoded 5' primer and a J-beta primer mix that a second PCR of roughly 7 to 12 cycles was run. MiXCR, run by TCRdb on the 5' RACE reads, gives a single entry per CDR3 protein. The sample lists 950,000 to 1,200,000 distinct CDR3 sequences; more than 30% were seen once. Sequencing was done on a sample of blood. The receptor set was obtained from a man younger than 30 in good health.

CDR3 region: CASSLYASGGGGTQYF. The CDR3 DNA follows: TGTGCCAGCAGCTTATACGCTAGCGGGGGAGGAGGTACGCAGTATTTT. The chain combines TRBV7-9 with TRBJ2-3; 10 nucleotides line up with TRBD2. J was trimmed by 8 bases and V by 2 bases; bases with no gene match: 10. This CDR3 comprises 16 residues. The germline V gene has CDR1 SEHNR and CDR2 FQNEAQ (reference sequence).

This sequence joins TRBV24-1 and TRBJ2-1, with 8 bases matching TRBD1. Germline V gene lookup returns CDR1 KGHDR and CDR2 SFDVKD. CDR3 length: 14 amino acids. J lost 4 bases, V lost 9 bases, and 7 bases had no gene match. The CDR3 DNA sequence: TGTGCCACCGCCGGGACAGGAGATTACAATGAGCAGTTCTTC. Its protein product is CATAGTGDYNEQFF.

This clonotype has a single count. This may be a read error, as it is one base from a much larger clone. The V and J genes are TRBV10-3 and TRBJ1-2; D gene ambiguous. V was clipped by 2 bases and J by 9 bases, with 10 bases between them. Germline CDR1 and CDR2: ENHRY and SYGVKD. The CDR3 spans 12 residues. CDR3 in amino acids: CAISEVLRSYTF. The CDR3 DNA sequence: TGTGCCATCAGTGAGGTACTCCGCAGCTACACCTTC.

Comment on this clonotype: The junction shows a germline mismatch at one end, possibly a read error. This rearrangement joins TRBV9 to TRBJ1-5; no definite D call. CDR3 length: 15 residues. Germline lookup yields CDR1 SGDLS and CDR2 YYNGEE. The CDR3 loop reads CASSVDGQQNQPQHF. In DNA form, the CDR3 reads TGCGCCAGCAGCGTAGATGGTCAGCAGAATCAGCCCCAGCATTTT.

This chain joins TRBV20-1 and TRBJ1-5; D unclear. CDR1 DFQATT and CDR2 SNEGSKA come from the germline V gene (reference sequence). V was clipped by 1 base and J by 3 bases, with 10 bases between them. The CDR3 consists of 14 residues. CDR3: CSARVEGPNQPQHF. CDR3 in DNA: TGCAGTGCTAGAGTGGAAGGCCCCAATCAGCCCCAGCATTTT.

This clonotype showed up just a few times. This chain joins TRBV12-3 or TRBV12-4 and TRBJ2-1, with D perhaps matching TRBD2 (5 bases). The CDR3 is made up of 15 amino acids. The V end was cut by 4 bases, the J end by 3 bases, with 13 bases between. In DNA form, the CDR3 reads TGTGCCAGCAGTTCCGGGGTTACGCACTACAATGAGCAGTTCTTC. Its translation is CASSSGVTHYNEQFF.

This chain links TRBV20-1 with TRBJ2-1, with D tentatively TRBD2 (6 bases). The CDR3 is 11 amino acids. Between the trimmed V and J ends, which lost 2 bases and 10 bases, there was a span of 9 bases. CDR1 and CDR2 (germline): DFQATT, SNEGSKA (reference sequence). In DNA, the CDR3 is TGCAGTGCTAGACCGGGAGAAGAGCAGTTCTTC. This translates into CSARPGEEQFF.

This clonotype was detected only a few times. V is TRBV9 and J is TRBJ1-5, with 8 bases identical to TRBD1. CDR3 length: 15 residues. CDR1 is SGDLS and CDR2 is YYNGEE in the germline V gene. The V gene end was trimmed by 0 bases and the J gene end by 5 bases; junction bases not matched to a gene: 4. The CDR3 DNA reads as TGTGCCAGCAGCGTAGGGACAGGGATCGATCAGCCCCAGCATTTT. It encodes CASSVGTGIDQPQHF.

With respect to this clonotype: A read error may be the cause here, since a much bigger clone is one base away. V is TRBV14 and J is TRBJ1-2; 8 bases fit TRBD1. Germline V lookup: CDR1 SGHDN, CDR2 FVKESK. V was pared by 4 bases and J by 4 bases, with 2 bases of the junction left unmatched. This CDR3 has 13 residues. CDR3 bases: TGTGCCAGCAGCCGGGGACAGGTCTATGGCTACACCTTC. It yields the protein CASSRGQVYGYTF.

The rearrangement uses TRBV6-1 and TRBJ2-7, with TRBD1 matching 9 bases. Germline values: CDR1 MNHNS, CDR2 SASEGT. After removal of 6 bases from V and 6 bases from J, the junction contained 6 bases not matched to a gene. The CDR3 length is 13 residues. CDR3 residues: CASRRTGALEQYF. CDR3 nucleotides: TGTGCCAGCAGGCGGACAGGGGCACTCGAGCAGTACTTC.